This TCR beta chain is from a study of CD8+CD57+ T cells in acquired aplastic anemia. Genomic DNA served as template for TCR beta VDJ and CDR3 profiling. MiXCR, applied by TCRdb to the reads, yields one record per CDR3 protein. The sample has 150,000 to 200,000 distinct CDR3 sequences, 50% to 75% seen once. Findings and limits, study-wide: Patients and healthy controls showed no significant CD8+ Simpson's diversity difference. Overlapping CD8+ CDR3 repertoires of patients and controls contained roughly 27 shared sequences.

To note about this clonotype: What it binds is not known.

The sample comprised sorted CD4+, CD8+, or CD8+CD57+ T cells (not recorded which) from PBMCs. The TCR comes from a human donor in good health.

CDR3 DNA: TGCAGCGTTGAGGGCCTTGGGGAGCAGTACTTC. It is translated as CSVEGLGEQYF. The J gene is TRBJ2-7, the V gene TRBV29-1; D is undetermined. From germline, CDR1 is SQVTM and CDR2 ANQGSEA. The CDR3 is 11 amino acids. The V end was cut by 3 bases, the J end by 7 bases, with 10 bases between.